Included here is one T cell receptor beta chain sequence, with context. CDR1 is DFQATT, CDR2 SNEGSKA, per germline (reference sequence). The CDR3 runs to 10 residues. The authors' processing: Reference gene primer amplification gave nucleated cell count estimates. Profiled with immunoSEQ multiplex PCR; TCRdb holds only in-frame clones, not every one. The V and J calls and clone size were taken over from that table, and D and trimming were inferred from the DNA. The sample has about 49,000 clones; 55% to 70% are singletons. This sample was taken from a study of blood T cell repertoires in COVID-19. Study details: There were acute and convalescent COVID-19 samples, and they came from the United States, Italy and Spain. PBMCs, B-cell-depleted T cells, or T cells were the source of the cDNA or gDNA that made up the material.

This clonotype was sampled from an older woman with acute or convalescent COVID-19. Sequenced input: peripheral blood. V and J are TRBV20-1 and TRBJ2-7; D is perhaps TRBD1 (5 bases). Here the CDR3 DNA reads TGCAGTGCAATAGGGGTGGCATCGCAGGTC. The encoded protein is CSAIGVASQV.